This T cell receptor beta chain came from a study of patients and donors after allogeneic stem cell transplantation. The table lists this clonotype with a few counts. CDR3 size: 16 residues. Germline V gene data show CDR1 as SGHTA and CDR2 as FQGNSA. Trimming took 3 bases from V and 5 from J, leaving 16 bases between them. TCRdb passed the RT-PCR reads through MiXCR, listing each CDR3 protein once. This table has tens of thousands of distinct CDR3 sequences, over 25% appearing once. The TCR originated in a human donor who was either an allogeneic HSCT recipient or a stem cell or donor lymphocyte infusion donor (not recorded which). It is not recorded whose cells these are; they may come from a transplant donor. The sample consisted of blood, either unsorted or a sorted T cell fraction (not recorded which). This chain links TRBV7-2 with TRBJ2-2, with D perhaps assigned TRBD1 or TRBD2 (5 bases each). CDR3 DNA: TGTGCCAGCAGCTTGGGGGAAGGGGCGAGGACCGGGGAGCTGTTTTTT. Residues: CASSLGEGARTGELFF.